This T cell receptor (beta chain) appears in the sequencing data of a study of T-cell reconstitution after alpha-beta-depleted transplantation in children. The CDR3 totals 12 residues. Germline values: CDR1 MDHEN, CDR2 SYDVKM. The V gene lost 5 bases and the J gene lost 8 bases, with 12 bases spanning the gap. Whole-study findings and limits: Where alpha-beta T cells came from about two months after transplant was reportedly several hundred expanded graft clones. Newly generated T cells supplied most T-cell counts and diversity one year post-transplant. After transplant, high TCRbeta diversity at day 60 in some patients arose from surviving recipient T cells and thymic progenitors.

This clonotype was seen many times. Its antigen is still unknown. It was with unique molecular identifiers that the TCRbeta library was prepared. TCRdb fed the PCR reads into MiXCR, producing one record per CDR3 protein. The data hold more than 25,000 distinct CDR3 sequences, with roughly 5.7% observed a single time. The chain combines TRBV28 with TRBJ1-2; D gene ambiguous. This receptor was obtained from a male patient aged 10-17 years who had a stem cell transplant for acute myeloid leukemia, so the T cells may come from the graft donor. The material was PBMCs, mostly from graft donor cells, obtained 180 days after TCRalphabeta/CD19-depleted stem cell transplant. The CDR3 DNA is TGTGCCAGCAGTGGAGTAGATCGAGGCTACACCTTC. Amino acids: CASSGVDRGYTF.